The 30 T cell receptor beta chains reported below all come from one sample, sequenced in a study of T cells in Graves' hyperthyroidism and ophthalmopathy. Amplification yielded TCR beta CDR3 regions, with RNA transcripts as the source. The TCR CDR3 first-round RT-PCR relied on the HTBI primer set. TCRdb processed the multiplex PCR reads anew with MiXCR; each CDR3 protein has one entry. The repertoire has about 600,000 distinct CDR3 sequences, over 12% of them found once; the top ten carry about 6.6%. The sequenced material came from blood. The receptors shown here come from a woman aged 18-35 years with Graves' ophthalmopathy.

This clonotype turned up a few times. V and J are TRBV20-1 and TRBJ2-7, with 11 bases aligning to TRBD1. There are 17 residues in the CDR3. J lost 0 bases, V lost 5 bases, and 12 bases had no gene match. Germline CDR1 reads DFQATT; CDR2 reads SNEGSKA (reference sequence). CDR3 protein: CSAGGPRGTGGSYEQYF. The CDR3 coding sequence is TGCAGTGCTGGAGGACCTCGCGGGACAGGGGGCTCCTACGAGCAGTACTTC.

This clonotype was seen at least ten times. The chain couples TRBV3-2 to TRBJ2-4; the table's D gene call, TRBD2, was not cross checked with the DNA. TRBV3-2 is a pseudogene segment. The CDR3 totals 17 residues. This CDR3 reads CASSLKAATSGENIQYF. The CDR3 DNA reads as TGTGCCAGCAGCCTGAAGGCTGCGACTAGCGGGGAAAACATTCAGTACTTC.

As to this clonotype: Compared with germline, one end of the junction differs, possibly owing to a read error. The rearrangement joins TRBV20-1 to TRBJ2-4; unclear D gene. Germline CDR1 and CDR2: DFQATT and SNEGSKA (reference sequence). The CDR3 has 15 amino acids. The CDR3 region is CRALLSALAKNIQYF. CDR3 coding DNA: TGCCGTGCTTTACTAAGCGCTCTTGCCAAAAACATTCAGTACTTC.

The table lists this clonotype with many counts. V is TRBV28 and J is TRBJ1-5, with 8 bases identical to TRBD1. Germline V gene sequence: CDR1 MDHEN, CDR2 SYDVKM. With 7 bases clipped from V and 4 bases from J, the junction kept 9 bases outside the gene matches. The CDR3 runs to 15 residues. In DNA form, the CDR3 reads TGTGCCAGCAACCCTAGACAGGGGTGGAATCAGCCCCAGCATTTT. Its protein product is CASNPRQGWNQPQHF.

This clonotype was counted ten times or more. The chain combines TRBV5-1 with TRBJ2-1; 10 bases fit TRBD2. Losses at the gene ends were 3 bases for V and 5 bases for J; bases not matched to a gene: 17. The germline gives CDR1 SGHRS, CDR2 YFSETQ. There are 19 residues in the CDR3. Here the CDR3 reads CASSSPSLSSGSRDNEQFF. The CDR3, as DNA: TGCGCCAGCAGCTCTCCCAGCCTTTCTAGCGGGAGTAGAGACAATGAGCAGTTCTTC.

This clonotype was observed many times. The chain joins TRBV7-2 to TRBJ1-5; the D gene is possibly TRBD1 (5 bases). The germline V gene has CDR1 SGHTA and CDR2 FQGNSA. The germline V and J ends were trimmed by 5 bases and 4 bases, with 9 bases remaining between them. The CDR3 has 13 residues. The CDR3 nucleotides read TGTGCCAGCAGCCCCGACAGAAATCAGCCCCAGCATTTT. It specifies CASSPDRNQPQHF.

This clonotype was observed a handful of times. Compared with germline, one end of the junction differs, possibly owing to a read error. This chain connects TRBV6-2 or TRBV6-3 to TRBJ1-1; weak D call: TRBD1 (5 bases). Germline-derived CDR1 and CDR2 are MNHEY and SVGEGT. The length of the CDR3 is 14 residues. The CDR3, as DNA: TGTGCCAGCAGTCAGGGTTGGCCGAACGCTGAAGCTTTCTTT. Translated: CASSQGWPNAEAFF.

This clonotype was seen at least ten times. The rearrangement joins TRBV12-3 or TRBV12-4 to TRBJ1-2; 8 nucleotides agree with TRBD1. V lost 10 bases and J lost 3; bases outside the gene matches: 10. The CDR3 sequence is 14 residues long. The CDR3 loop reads CATILRGLDYGYTF. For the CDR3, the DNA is TGTGCCACCATACTCAGGGGGCTGGACTATGGCTACACCTTC.

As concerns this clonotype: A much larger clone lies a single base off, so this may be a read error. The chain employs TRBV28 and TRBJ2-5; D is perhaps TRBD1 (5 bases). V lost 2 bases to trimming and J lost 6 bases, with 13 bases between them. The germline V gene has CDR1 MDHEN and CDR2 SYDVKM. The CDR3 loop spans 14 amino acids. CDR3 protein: CASSLAGYVKTQYF. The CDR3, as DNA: TGTGCCAGCAGTTTAGCAGGGTACGTCAAGACCCAGTACTTC.

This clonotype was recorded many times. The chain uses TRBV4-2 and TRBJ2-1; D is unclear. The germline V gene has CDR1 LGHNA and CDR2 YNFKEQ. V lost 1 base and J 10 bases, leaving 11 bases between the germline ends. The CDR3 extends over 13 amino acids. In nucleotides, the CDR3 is TGTGCCAGCAGCCAAGCCCTACTGTGGGAGCAGTTCTTC. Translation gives CASSQALLWEQFF.

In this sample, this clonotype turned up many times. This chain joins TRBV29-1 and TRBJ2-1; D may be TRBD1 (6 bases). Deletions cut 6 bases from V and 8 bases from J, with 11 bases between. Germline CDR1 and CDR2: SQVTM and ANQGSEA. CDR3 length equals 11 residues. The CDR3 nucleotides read TGCAGCGTAGCGCAGGGGCATGAGCAGTTCTTC. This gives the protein CSVAQGHEQFF.

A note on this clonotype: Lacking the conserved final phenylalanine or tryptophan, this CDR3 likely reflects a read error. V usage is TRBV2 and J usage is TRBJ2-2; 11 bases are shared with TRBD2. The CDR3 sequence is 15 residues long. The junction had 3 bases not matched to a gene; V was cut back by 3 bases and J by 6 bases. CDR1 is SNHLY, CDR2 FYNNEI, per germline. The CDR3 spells CASSDLAGGAGELFL. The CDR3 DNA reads TGTGCCAGCAGTGACCTAGCGGGAGGCGCCGGGGAGCTGTTTCTT.

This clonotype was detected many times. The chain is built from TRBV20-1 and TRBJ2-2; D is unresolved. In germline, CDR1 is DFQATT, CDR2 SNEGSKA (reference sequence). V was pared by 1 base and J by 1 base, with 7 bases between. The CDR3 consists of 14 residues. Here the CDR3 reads CSARGAQNTGELFF. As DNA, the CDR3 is TGCAGTGCTAGAGGAGCGCAGAACACCGGGGAGCTGTTTTTT.

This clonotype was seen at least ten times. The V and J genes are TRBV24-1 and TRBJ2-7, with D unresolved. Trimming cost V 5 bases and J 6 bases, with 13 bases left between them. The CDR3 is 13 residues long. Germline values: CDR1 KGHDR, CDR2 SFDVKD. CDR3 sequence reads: CATSAGRLSEQYF. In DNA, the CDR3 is TGTGCCACCAGTGCTGGGCGACTCTCCGAGCAGTACTTC.

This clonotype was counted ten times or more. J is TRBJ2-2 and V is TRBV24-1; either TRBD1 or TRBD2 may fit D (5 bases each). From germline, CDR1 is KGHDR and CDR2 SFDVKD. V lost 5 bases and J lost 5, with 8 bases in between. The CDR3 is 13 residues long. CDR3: CATSGGPTGELFF. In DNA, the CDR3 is TGTGCCACCAGTGGGGGACCGACCGGGGAGCTGTTTTTT.

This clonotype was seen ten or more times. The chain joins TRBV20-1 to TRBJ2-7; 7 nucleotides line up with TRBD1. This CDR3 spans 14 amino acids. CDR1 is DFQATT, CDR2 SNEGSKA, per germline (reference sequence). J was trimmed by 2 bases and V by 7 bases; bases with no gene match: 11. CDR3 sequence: CSVPSPTGTYEQYF. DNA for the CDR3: TGCAGTGTCCCGTCCCCGACAGGGACCTACGAGCAGTACTTC.

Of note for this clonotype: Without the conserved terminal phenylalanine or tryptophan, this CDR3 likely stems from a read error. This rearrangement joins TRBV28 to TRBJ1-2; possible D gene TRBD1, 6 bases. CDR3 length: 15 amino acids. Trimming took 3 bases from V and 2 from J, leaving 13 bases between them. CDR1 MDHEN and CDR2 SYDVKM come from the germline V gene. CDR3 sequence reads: CASSFPGGANYGYTS. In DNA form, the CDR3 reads TGTGCCAGCAGTTTCCCGGGGGGGGCGAACTATGGCTACACCTCC.

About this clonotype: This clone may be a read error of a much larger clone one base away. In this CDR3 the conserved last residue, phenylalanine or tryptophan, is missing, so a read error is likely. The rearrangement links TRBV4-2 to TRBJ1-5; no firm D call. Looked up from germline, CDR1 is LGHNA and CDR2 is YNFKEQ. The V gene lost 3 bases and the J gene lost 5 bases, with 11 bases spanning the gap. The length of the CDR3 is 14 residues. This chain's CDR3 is CASSQRGPHQPQHL. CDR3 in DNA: TGTGCCAGCAGCCAGAGAGGTCCGCATCAGCCCCAGCATTTG.

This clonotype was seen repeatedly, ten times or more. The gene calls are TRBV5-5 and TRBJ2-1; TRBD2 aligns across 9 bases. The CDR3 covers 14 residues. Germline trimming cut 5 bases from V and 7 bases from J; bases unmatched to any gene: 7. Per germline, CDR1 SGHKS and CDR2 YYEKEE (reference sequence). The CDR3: CASRVTSGLNEQFF. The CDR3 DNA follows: TGTGCCAGCAGGGTTACTAGCGGGCTAAATGAGCAGTTCTTC.

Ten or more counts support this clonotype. CDR3 in amino acids: CASSPGRQGMYEQYF. The CDR3 DNA is TGTGCCAGCAGCCCCGGGCGGCAGGGGATGTACGAGCAGTACTTC. The gene calls are TRBV7-6 and TRBJ2-7; D perhaps matches TRBD1 (6 bases). V dropped 5 bases and J dropped 4 bases, with 18 bases sitting between them. This CDR3 spans 15 amino acids. CDR1 is SGHVS and CDR2 is FNYEAQ in the germline V gene.

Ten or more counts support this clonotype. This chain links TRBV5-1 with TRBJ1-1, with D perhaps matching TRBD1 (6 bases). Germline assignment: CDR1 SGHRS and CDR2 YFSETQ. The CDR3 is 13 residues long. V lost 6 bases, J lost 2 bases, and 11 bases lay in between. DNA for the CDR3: TGCGCCAGCACCTCCGGGGGCAACACTGAAGCTTTCTTT. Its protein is CASTSGGNTEAFF.

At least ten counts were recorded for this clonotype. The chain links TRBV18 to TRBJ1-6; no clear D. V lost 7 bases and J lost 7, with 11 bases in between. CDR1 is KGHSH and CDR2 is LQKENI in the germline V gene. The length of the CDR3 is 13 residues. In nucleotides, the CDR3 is TGTGCCAGCTTTCTACAGAGCAATTCACCCCTCCACTTT. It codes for CASFLQSNSPLHF. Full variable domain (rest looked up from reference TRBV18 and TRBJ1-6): NAGVMQNPRHLVRRRGQEARLRCSPMKGHSHVYWYRQLPEEGLKFMVYLQKENIIDESGMPKERFSAEFPKEGPSILRIQQVVRGDSAAYFCASFLQSNSPLHFGNGTRLTVT.

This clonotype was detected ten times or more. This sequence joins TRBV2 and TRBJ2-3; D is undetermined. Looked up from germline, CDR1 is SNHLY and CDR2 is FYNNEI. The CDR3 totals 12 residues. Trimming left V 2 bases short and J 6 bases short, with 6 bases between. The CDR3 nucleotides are TGTGCCAGCAGTGAACGTGCGGATACGCAGTATTTT. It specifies CASSERADTQYF.

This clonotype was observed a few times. The CDR3, as DNA: TGTGCCATCAGTGGACTAGCGGGAGACTACGAGCAGTACTTC. This codes for CAISGLAGDYEQYF. This sequence joins TRBV10-3 and TRBJ2-7; 12 bases fit TRBD2. This CDR3 has 14 residues. Per germline, CDR1 ENHRY and CDR2 SYGVKD. V trimming: 4 bases; J trimming: 3 bases; junction bases outside the gene matches: 1.

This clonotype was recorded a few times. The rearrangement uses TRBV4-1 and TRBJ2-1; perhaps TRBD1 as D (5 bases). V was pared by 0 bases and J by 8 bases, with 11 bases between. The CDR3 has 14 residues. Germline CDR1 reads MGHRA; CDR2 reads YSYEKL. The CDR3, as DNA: TGCGCCAGCAGCCAAGAATTCAGGGCCGATGAGCAGTTCTTC. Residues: CASSQEFRADEQFF.

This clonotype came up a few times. CDR3 coding DNA: TGTACCAGCAGCTCACTTCAGGGGTTTGGCTACACCTTC. Translating it yields CTSSSLQGFGYTF. The chain is built from TRBV7-2 and TRBJ1-2, with D perhaps matching TRBD1 (6 bases). This CDR3 comprises 13 residues. CDR1 SGHTA and CDR2 FQGNSA come from the germline V gene. Trimming took 4 bases from V and 7 from J, leaving 13 bases between them. Looking up the rest from reference TRBV7-2 and TRBJ1-2 gives the full variable domain: GAGVSQSPSNKVTEKGKDVELRCDPISGHTALYWYRQSLGQGLEFLIYFQGNSAPDKSGLPSDRFSAERTGGSVSTLTIQRTQQEDSAVYLCTSSSLQGFGYTFGSGTRLTVV.

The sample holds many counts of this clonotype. CDR3 bases: TGTGCCAGCAGCTCCCCGAGTAGCTCTGGGGCCAACGTCCTGACTTTC. This translates into CASSSPSSSGANVLTF. The chain recombines TRBV6-5 with TRBJ2-6, with D unresolved. Germline assignment: CDR1 MNHEY and CDR2 SVGAGI. The CDR3 has 16 amino acids. With 6 bases removed from V and 0 bases from J, the gap between germline ends came to 12 bases.

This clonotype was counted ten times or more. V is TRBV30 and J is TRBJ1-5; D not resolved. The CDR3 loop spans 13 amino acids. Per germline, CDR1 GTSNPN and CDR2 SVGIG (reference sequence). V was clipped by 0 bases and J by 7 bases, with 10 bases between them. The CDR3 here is CAWSVRAGQPQHF. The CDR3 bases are TGTGCCTGGAGTGTAAGGGCGGGACAGCCCCAGCATTTT.

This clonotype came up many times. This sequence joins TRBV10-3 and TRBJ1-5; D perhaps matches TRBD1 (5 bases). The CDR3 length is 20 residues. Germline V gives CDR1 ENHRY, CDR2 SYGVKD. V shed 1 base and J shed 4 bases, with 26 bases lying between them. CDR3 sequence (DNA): TGTGCCATCAGTGAGTGGGCGGGGCAGGGAAAAGATGGGGGTAATCAGCCCCAGCATTTT. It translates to CAISEWAGQGKDGGNQPQHF.

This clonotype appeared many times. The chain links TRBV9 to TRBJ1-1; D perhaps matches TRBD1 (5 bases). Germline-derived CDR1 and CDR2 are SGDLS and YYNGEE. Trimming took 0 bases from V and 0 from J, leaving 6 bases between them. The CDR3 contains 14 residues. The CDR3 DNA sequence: TGTGCCAGCAGCGTAGGACAGATGAACACTGAAGCTTTCTTT. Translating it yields CASSVGQMNTEAFF.